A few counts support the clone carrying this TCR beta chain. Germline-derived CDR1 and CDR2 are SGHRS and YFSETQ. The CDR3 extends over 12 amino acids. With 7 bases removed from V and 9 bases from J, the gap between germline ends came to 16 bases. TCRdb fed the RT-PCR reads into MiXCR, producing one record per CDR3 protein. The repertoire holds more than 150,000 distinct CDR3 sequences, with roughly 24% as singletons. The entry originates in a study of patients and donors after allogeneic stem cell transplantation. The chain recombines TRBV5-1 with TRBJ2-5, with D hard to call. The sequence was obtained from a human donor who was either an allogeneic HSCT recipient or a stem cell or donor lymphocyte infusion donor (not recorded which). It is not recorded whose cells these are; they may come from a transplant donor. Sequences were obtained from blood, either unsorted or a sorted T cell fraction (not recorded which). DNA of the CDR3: TGCGCCAGCGGTTTACGCCCCGGGTCCCAGTACTTC. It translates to CASGLRPGSQYF.